This T cell receptor beta chain was obtained from a study of T cells in Graves' hyperthyroidism and ophthalmopathy. In the study overall: Once the initial diagnosis was made, peripheral blood was obtained before any treatment.

General study points: Among thyroid clonotypes expanded above 0.001, most also appeared in blood.

With a duration under 2 months, the hyperthyroidism was newly diagnosed in patients aged 18 to 65. Uncontrolled infection, other autoimmune disease, pregnancy or lactation barred patients from enrollment. Researchers amplified the TCR beta CDR3 regions from RNA transcripts. TCR CDR3 underwent first-round RT-PCR with the HTBI primer set. Each CDR3 protein gets one entry after TCRdb re-called the multiplex PCR reads with MiXCR. The table records around 300,000 distinct CDR3 sequences, 13% to 15% of them present only once. Points on this clonotype: What it recognizes is unknown.

Trimming left V 0 bases short and J 6 bases short, with 11 bases between. The CDR3 is made up of 15 amino acids. CDR1 MGHRA and CDR2 YSYEKL come from the germline V gene. The V call is TRBV4-1, the J call TRBJ1-4; possible D gene TRBD1, 5 bases. Sequenced input: blood. This TCR was sampled from a woman aged 45 to 65 with Graves' hyperthyroidism that later progressed to Graves' ophthalmopathy. The CDR3 DNA follows: TGCGCCAGCAGCCAAGATAGGGGACTAGATGAAAAACTGTTTTTT. Its protein is CASSQDRGLDEKLFF.